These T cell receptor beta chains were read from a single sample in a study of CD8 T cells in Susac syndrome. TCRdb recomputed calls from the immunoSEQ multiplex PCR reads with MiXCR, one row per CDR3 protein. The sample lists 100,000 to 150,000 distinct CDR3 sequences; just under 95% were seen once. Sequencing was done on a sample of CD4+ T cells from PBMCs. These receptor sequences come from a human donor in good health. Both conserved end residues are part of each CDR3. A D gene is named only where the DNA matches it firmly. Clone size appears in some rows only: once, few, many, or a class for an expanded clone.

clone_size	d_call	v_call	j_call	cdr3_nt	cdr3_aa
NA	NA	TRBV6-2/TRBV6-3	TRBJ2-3	TGTGCCAGCAGTTATTCGAAGGTCGCGGGAACCAAGCCAGATACGCAGTATTTT	CASSYSKVAGTKPDTQYF
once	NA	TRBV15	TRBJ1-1	TGTGCCACCAGCGCCTGGGGGGCGGAAACTGAAGCTTTCTTT	CATSAWGAETEAFF
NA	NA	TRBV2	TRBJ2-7	TGTGCCAGCAGGGGGCAAGCGGGCTACGAGCAGTACTTC	CASRGQAGYEQYF
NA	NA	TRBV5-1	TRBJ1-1	TGCGCCAGCAGCTTGGGGCCCCAGTCCTTTTCAAACACTGAAGCTTTCTTT	CASSLGPQSFSNTEAFF
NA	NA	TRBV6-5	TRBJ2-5	TGTGCCAGCAGTTCCTCGTTCCGGGCAGGGTATGAGACCCAGTACTTC	CASSSSFRAGYETQYF
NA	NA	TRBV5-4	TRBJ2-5	TGTGCCAGCAGCTTGGATTTCCTCCAAGAGACCCAGTACTTC	CASSLDFLQETQYF
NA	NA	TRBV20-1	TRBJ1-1	TGCAGTGCTCCTCTACTGATGAACACTGAAGCTTTCTTT	CSAPLLMNTEAFF
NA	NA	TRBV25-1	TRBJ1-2	TGTGCCAGCTCCGTAACCGATAGTGGGGTCTATGGCTACACCTTC	CASSVTDSGVYGYTF
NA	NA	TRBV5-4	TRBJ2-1	TGTGCCAGCAGCTTGGATAGTAGTAGTGAGCAGTTCTTC	CASSLDSSSEQFF
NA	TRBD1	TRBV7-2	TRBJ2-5	TGTGCCAGCAGCTCACGACAGGGACGGGAGACCCAGTACTTC	CASSSRQGRETQYF
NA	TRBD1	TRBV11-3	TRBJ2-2	TGTGCCAGCAGCCTCAGGGGGCTCGACACCGGGGAGCTGTTTTTT	CASSLRGLDTGELFF
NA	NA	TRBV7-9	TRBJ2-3	TGTGCCAGCAGCTCCCAGCTCACTAGCAAGCCAGATACGCAGTATTTT	CASSSQLTSKPDTQYF
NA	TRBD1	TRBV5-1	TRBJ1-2	TGCGCCAGCAGACTCAAGGGGGCGCATGGCTACACCTTC	CASRLKGAHGYTF
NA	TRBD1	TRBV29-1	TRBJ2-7	TGCAGCGTCGCGCCGGGACAGGGACCCGTGGTAAAGCAGTACTTC	CSVAPGQGPVVKQYF
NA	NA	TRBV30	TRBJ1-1	TGTGCCTGGAGAGGACCCGGGACACTTAACACTGAAGCTTTCTTT	CAWRGPGTLNTEAFF
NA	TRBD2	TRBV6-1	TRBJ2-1	TGTGCCAGCAGTGAAGCGCGAACTAGCGGGAAGGTTGAGCAGTTCTTC	CASSEARTSGKVEQFF
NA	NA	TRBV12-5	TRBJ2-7	TGTGCTAGTGCCAATACAGACTACGAGCAGTACTTC	CASANTDYEQYF
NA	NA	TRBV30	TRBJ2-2	TGTGCCTGGGCTTTTGTGGGGACCGGGGAGCTGTTTTTT	CAWAFVGTGELFF
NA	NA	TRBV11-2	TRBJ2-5	TGTGCCAGCAGCGCCCCCGGCGGGTACCAAGAGACCCAGTACTTC	CASSAPGGYQETQYF
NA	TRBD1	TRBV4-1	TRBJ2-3	TGCGCCAGCAGCCGTGGGACAGTCACAGATACGCAGTATTTT	CASSRGTVTDTQYF
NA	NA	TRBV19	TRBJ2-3	TGTGCCAGTAGCCCTCTGTCCCCAGATACGCAGTATTTT	CASSPLSPDTQYF
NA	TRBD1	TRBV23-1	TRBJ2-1	TGCGCCAGCTTCGGGACAGGGAGTGAGCAGTTCTTC	CASFGTGSEQFF
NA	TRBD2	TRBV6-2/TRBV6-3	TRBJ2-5	TGTGCCAGCAGTGTGACTAGCGGACAAGAGACCCAGTACTTC	CASSVTSGQETQYF
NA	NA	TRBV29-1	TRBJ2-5	TGCAGCGTGGGGGCACCGTACCAAGAGACCCAGTACTTC	CSVGAPYQETQYF
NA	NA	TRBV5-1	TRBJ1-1	TGCGCCAGCAGCACAGGACACACTGAAGCTTTCTTT	CASSTGHTEAFF
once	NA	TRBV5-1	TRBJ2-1	TGCGCCAGCAGCCTCCTCCTAGCGTCCTACAATGAGCAGTTCTTC	CASSLLLASYNEQFF
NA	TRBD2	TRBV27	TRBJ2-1	TGTGCCAGCAGTTCCCTAAGGGCGGGAGGCAATGAGCAGTTCTTC	CASSSLRAGGNEQFF
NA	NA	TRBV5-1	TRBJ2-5	TGCGCCAGCAGCTTTGGCGGGTTTGAGACCCAGTACTTC	CASSFGGFETQYF
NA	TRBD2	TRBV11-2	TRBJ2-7	TGTGCCAGCAGCTTAGCAGCGGGAGGGGACTACGAGCAGTACTTC	CASSLAAGGDYEQYF
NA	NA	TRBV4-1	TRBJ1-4	TGCGCCAGCAGCCAATCGGTTGATACTAATGAAAAACTGTTTTTT	CASSQSVDTNEKLFF
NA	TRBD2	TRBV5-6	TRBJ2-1	TGTGCCAGCAGCCCGGGGACTAGCAATGAGCAGTTCTTC	CASSPGTSNEQFF
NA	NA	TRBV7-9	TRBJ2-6	TGTGCCAGCAATGTGGGCTCTGGGGCCAACGTCCTGACTTTC	CASNVGSGANVLTF
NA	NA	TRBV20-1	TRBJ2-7	TGCAGTGCTAGGGCCAGACTCCTCCAGACCGACGAGCAGTACTTC	CSARARLLQTDEQYF
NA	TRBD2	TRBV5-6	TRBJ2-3	TGTGCCAGCAGCTCCCCTAGCGGGACAGATACGCAGTATTTT	CASSSPSGTDTQYF
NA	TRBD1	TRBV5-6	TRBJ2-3	TGTGCCAGCACCTTCACGGGGACAGGGCCCCCAGATACGCAGTATTTT	CASTFTGTGPPDTQYF
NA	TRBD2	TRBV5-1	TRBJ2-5	TGCGCCAGCAGCTTGGGGACTAGCCCAGAGACCCAGTACTTC	CASSLGTSPETQYF
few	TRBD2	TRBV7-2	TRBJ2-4	TGTGCCAGCAGCCCCGGGACTAGCGGGAGACAAAACATTCAGTACTTC	CASSPGTSGRQNIQYF
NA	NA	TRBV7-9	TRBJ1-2	TGTGCCAGCAGCTTACGAGGGGACACAAACTATGGCTACACCTTC	CASSLRGDTNYGYTF
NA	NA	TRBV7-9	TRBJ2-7	TGTGCCAGCAGCCGACGGGACAACCTTCCGTACTTC	CASSRRDNLPYF
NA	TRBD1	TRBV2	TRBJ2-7	TGTGCCAGCAGTGAACAGGGGGCAATACGCGCCTACGAGCAGTACTTC	CASSEQGAIRAYEQYF
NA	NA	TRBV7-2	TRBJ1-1	TGTGCCAGCAGATTATATTCTGGTGGGAACACTGAAGCTTTCTTT	CASRLYSGGNTEAFF
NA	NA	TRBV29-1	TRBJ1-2	TGCAGCGCCCCCTCGAACCGGGCCTTGGGGGAGGATGGCTACACCTTC	CSAPSNRALGEDGYTF
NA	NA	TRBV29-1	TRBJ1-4	TGCAGCGTTTCAGAGGGAGGTAATGAAAAACTGTTTTTT	CSVSEGGNEKLFF
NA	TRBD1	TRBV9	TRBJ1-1	TGTGCCAGCAGCGTAGGAGACAGGGGGTACGCTGAAGCTTTCTTT	CASSVGDRGYAEAFF
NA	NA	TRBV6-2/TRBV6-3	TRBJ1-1	TGTGCCAGCAGTTACCAACTGAGACAAATGAACACTGAAGCTTTCTTT	CASSYQLRQMNTEAFF
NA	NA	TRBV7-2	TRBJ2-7	TGTGCCAGCAGCTTAGCTGGCGCAACCTACGAGCAGTACTTC	CASSLAGATYEQYF
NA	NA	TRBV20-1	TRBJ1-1	TGCAGTGCTAGAGGACCAGGGAACACTGAAGCTTTCTTT	CSARGPGNTEAFF
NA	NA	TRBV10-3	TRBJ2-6	TGTGCCATCAGTGGTTCAACCTCTGGGGCCAACGTCCTGACTTTC	CAISGSTSGANVLTF
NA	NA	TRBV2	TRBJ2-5	TGTGCCAGCAGTTATGAGTCGGGGGAGACCCAGTACTTC	CASSYESGETQYF
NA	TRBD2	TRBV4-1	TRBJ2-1	TGCGCCAGCAGAATAGCGGGAGGATCTTACAATGAGCAGTTCTTC	CASRIAGGSYNEQFF
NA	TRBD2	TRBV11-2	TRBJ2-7	TGTGCCAGCAGCTGGCGAGAGTCGGGACTAGCGATGGGCAGCTCCTACGAGCAGTACTTC	CASSWRESGLAMGSSYEQYF
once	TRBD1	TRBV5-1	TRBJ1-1	TGCGCCAGCAGCTTGCGACAGGGTATCGGCAACACTGAAGCTTTCTTT	CASSLRQGIGNTEAFF